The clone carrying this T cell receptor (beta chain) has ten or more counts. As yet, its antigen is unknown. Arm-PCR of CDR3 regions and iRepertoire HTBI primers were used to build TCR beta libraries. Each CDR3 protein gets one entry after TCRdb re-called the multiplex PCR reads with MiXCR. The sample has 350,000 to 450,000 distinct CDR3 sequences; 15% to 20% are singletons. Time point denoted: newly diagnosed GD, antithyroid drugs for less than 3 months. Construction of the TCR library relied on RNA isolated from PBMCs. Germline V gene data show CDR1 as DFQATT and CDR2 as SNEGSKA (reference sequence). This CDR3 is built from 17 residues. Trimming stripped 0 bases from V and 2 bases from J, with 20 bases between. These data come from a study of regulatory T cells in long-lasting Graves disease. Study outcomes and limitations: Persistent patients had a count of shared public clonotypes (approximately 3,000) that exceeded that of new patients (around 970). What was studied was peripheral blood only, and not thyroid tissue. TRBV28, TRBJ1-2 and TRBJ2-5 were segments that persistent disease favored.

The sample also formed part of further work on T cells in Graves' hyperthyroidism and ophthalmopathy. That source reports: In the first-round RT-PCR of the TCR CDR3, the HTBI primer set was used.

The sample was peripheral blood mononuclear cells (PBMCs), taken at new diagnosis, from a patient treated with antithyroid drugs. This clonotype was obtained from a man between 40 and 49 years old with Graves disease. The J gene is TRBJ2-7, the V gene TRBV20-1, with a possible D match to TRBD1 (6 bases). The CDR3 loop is CSARDLDRPRITYEQYF. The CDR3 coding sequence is TGCAGTGCTAGAGACCTCGACAGGCCCCGAATTACCTACGAGCAGTACTTC.